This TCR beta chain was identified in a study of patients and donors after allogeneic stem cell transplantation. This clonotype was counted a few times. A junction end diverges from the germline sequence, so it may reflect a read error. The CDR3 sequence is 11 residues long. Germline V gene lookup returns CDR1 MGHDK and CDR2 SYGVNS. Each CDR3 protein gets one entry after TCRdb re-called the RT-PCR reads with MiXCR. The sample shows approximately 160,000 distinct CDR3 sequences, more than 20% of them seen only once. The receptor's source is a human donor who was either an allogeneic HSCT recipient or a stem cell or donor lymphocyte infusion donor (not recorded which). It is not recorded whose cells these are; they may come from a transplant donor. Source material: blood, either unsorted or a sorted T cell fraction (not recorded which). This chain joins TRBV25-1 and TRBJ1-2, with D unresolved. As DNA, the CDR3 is TGTGCCAGCAGTGATTTAGGCGGACCGATCTTC. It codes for CASSDLGGPIF.